This entry lists 8 T cell receptor beta chains sequenced from one sample in a study of T cells after posttransplantation cyclophosphamide. TCRdb keeps only in-frame clones here, not all; method: immunoSEQ multiplex PCR. This sample comprises some 43,000 clones, none seen once only. The sequencing sample was made of PBMCs. The source is a man aged 40-49 years in good health, CMV-negative, and a related stem cell transplant donor.

This clone occurred many times. The rearrangement links TRBV2 to TRBJ1-5; the match to TRBD1 covers 11 bases. V was clipped by 4 bases and J by 2 bases; unmatched bases: 4. The germline V gene has CDR1 SNHLY and CDR2 FYNNEI. The CDR3 sequence is 16 residues long. The CDR3 sequence: CASSGGTGGRNQPQHF. CDR3 sequence (DNA): TGTGCCAGCAGTGGGGGGACAGGGGGGCGCAATCAGCCCCAGCATTTT. Looking up the rest from reference TRBV2 and TRBJ1-5 gives the full variable domain: EPEVTQTPSHQVTQMGQEVILRCVPISNHLYFYWYRQILGQKVEFLVSFYNNEISEKSEIFDDQFSVERPDGSNFTLKIRSTKLEDSAMYFCASSGGTGGRNQPQHFGDGTRLSIL.

V usage is TRBV5-1 and J usage is TRBJ2-3; TRBD2 matches at 8 bases. Germline CDR1 is SGHRS and CDR2 is YFSETQ. After removal of 1 base from V and 4 bases from J, the junction contained 2 bases not matched to a gene. The CDR3 is made up of 14 amino acids. The CDR3, as DNA: TGCGCCAGCAGCTTGAGCGGGGGCCCAGATACGCAGTATTTT. Its translation is CASSLSGGPDTQYF. The whole variable domain, remainder taken from reference TRBV5-1 and TRBJ2-3, is KAGVTQTPRYLIKTRGQQVTLSCSPISGHRSVSWYQQTPGQGLQFLFEYFSETQRNKGNFPGRFSGRQFSNSRSEMNVSTLELGDSALYLCASSLSGGPDTQYFGPGTRLTVL.

This clone was seen ten or more times. The J gene is TRBJ2-7, the V gene TRBV29-1, with 8 bases identical to TRBD2. The V and J ends lost 1 base and 5 bases, in that order; junction bases with no gene match: 10. Germline assignment: CDR1 SQVTM and CDR2 ANQGSEA. This CDR3 is built from 15 residues. Written as DNA, the CDR3 is TGCAGCGTTGAAGGGGTGGGCGGGAGGACTGACGAGCAGTACTTC. This translates into CSVEGVGGRTDEQYF.

This clone was detected many times. The chain couples TRBV28 to TRBJ1-1; 9 bases fit TRBD1. Unmatched junction bases numbered 16, after V lost 6 bases and J lost 5 bases. The CDR3 totals 17 residues. Germline lookup yields CDR1 MDHEN and CDR2 SYDVKM. The CDR3 coding sequence is TGTGCCAGCAGCCCTACAGGGGGCGCGAGGGTGGGGACTGAAGCTTTCTTT. It is translated as CASSPTGGARVGTEAFF.

This clone has a count of ten or more. In DNA form, the CDR3 reads TGTGCCAGCAGTGAACCGACAGAGCAAGAGACCCAGTACTTC. Its translation is CASSEPTEQETQYF. The chain employs TRBV2 and TRBJ2-5; maybe TRBD1 (5 bases). Trimming removed 2 bases at V and 2 bases at J, with 9 bases between. The CDR3 is made up of 14 amino acids. Germline V gives CDR1 SNHLY, CDR2 FYNNEI.

This clone was seen repeatedly, ten times or more. The V and J genes are TRBV6-6 and TRBJ2-7; 8 nucleotides line up with TRBD1. J was trimmed by 3 bases and V by 5 bases; bases with no gene match: 12. The CDR3 sequence is 16 residues long. Germline-derived CDR1 and CDR2 are MNHNY and SVGAGI (reference sequence). The DNA of the CDR3 is TGTGCCAGCAGTGCTCCGGAACAGGGGGTTGGCTACGAGCAGTACTTC. It specifies CASSAPEQGVGYEQYF.

This clone was counted at least ten times. The chain employs TRBV7-9 and TRBJ2-4, with TRBD2 matching over 11 bases. Germline V gene sequence: CDR1 SEHNR, CDR2 FQNEAQ (reference sequence). The CDR3 loop spans 18 amino acids. V dropped 1 base and J dropped 2; count of bases not matched to a gene: 7. The CDR3 coding sequence is TGTGCCAGCAGCTTAGTGGGGCTAGCGGGAGGCCCCAAAAACATTCAGTACTTC. Its protein is CASSLVGLAGGPKNIQYF. The complete variable domain, with remaining parts taken from reference TRBV7-9 and TRBJ2-4, reads DTGVSQNPRHKITKRGQNVTFRCDPISEHNRLYWYRQTLGQGPEFLTYFQNEAQLEKSRLLSDRFSAERPKGSFSTLEIQRTEQGDSAMYLCASSLVGLAGGPKNIQYFGAGTRLSVL.

This clone was counted many times. The CDR3 DNA reads as TGTGCCAGCAGCTTAGGGCCCAGTTTCTCGGGCTATGGCTACACCTTC. Protein sequence: CASSLGPSFSGYGYTF. This chain links TRBV7-8 with TRBJ1-2; D gene ambiguous. The V gene's germline CDR1 is SGHVS and CDR2 FQNEAQ. Deletions cut 1 base from V and 4 bases from J, with 16 bases between. The CDR3 length is 16 residues.